A selection of T cell receptor beta chains follows, all from one sample in a study of blood T cell repertoires in COVID-19. The assay was immunoSEQ multiplex PCR, and TCRdb's table has in-frame clones only and misses some. The top ten clones hold about 4% of a sample with 200,000 to 300,000 clones, approximately 84% of them seen once. Sequenced material: peripheral blood. The receptors originated from a man in his forties or fifties with acute or convalescent COVID-19. CDR3s include the opening cysteine and the closing phenylalanine or tryptophan. The D gene is left open where the match is weak. Part of the rows lack a size; the others show once, few, many or a class for expanded clones.

d_call j_call clone_size v_call cdr3_nt cdr3_aa
- TRBJ1-1 - TRBV6-6 TGTGCCAGCAGACCAGAAGACAGTGAAGCTTTCTTT CASRPEDSEAFF
- TRBJ1-5 - TRBV2 TGTGCCAGCAGTGAAATTCTCCTTCAGATACGGGGTAGCAATCAGCCCCAGCATTTT CASSEILLQIRGSNQPQHF
TRBD1 TRBJ1-5 few TRBV5-5 TGTGCCAGCAGCCAGACAGGGATTGTTGATCAGCCCCAGCATTTT CASSQTGIVDQPQHF
TRBD2 TRBJ2-1 - TRBV13 TGTGCCAGCAGCCCCTTAGCGGGTCCAAAGCACAATGAGCAGTTCTTC CASSPLAGPKHNEQFF
- TRBJ1-4 once TRBV5-4 TGTGCCAGCAGCTTGGCCGTACAGGGAAATGAAAAACTGTTTTTT CASSLAVQGNEKLFF
TRBD1 TRBJ1-5 - TRBV6-6 TGTGCCAGCAGGAATACAGGGGGCCATCAGCCCCAGCATTTT CASRNTGGHQPQHF
TRBD1 TRBJ1-2 once TRBV2 TGTGCCGTTGGGACAGGGGGCCGGGATGGCTACACCTTC CAVGTGGRDGYTF
- TRBJ1-4 - TRBV18 TGTGCCAGCTCACCAAGGGGGAGTTGGGAAAAACTGTTTTTT CASSPRGSWEKLFF
TRBD2 TRBJ2-5 - TRBV6-2/TRBV6-3 TGTGCCAGCAGTTACCCCGGACTAGCGTCAGAGACCCAGTACTTC CASSYPGLASETQYF
TRBD1 TRBJ1-3 - TRBV3-1/TRBV3-2 TGTGCCAGCAGCCAAGTGGGGACAGCGGGAAACACCATATATTTT CASSQVGTAGNTIYF
- TRBJ2-6 - TRBV7-6 TGTGCCAGCAGCTCGTTGACAGTGACAAGCTCTGGGGCCAACGTCCTGACTTTC CASSSLTVTSSGANVLTF
- TRBJ1-4 - TRBV3-1/TRBV3-2 TGTGCCAGCAGCCAACAGACGGTCGGAGCTAATGAAAAACTGTTTTTT CASSQQTVGANEKLFF
- TRBJ1-6 - TRBV7-8 TGTGCCAGCAGCTTGTACAGAAGTTCTAATTCACCCCTCCACTTT CASSLYRSSNSPLHF
TRBD1 TRBJ1-1 - TRBV11-2 TGTGCCAGCAGTGGAGGACAGGGGGTTGTAAGTTTGGACACTGAAGCTTTCTTT CASSGGQGVVSLDTEAFF
TRBD1 TRBJ1-6 - TRBV19 TGTGCCAGTAGGTTCACAGGGGTTGGAAATTCACCCCTCCACTTT CASRFTGVGNSPLHF
- TRBJ2-7 - TRBV7-7 TGTGCTAGCAGCTTAGAGGAGGGAACCACCTACGAGCAGTACTTC CASSLEEGTTYEQYF
- TRBJ2-7 - TRBV21-1 TGTGCCAGCAGCAAAGTAGGAGCAGGGAAGGACGAGCAGTACTTC CASSKVGAGKDEQYF
TRBD1 TRBJ1-6 - TRBV5-4 TGTGCCAGCAGCCCAAACAGGGGAGGATCACCCCTCCACTTT CASSPNRGGSPLHF
TRBD2 TRBJ2-7 - TRBV15 TGTGCCACCAGCAGATCGCAGGCCGGGAGGTTGGGCGAGCAGTACTTC CATSRSQAGRLGEQYF
- TRBJ1-3 - TRBV5-1 TGCGCCAGCACTGATGGGTCCGCTGCTAGCTCTGGAAACACCATATATTTT CASTDGSAASSGNTIYF
TRBD2 TRBJ2-7 - TRBV3-1/TRBV3-2 TGTGCCAGCAGCCAAGGGGGAGGGGTCGAGCAGTACTTC CASSQGGGVEQYF
TRBD2 TRBJ2-1 - TRBV7-2 TGTGCCACCTCTAGCGGGGGGCTATCGGGGGATCAGTTCTTC CATSSGGLSGDQFF
- TRBJ1-1 - TRBV2 TGTGCCAGCAGAGAGAGGGGGATGAACACTGAAGCTTTCTTT CASRERGMNTEAFF
TRBD2 TRBJ2-1 - TRBV11-1 TGTGCCAGCACCTACGGACTAGCTAATGAGCAGTTCTTC CASTYGLANEQFF
TRBD2 TRBJ2-4 - TRBV2 TGTGCCAGCAGCGCGGGGGGGGTGATCAACATTCAGTACTTC CASSAGGVINIQYF
- TRBJ2-3 - TRBV5-1 TGCGCCAGCAGCCTCAGGGGCACAGATACGCAGTATTTT CASSLRGTDTQYF
- TRBJ1-4 few TRBV2 TGTGCCAGCAGTGAAGTTTTTGGAGGCGATGAAAAACTGTTTTTT CASSEVFGGDEKLFF
- TRBJ1-2 once TRBV3-1/TRBV3-2 TGTGCCAGCAGCCTGGGTTGGGCGGGGAGGTATGGCTACACCTTC CASSLGWAGRYGYTF
TRBD1 TRBJ1-5 once TRBV6-5 TGTGCCAGCAGTTACGACCAGAACAGGGGGAGGCCCCAGCATTTT CASSYDQNRGRPQHF
- TRBJ2-7 once TRBV19 TGTGCCAGTAGCAAAACAGGTTTAAGCTCCTACGAGCAGTACTTC CASSKTGLSSYEQYF
- TRBJ2-7 - TRBV5-4 TGTGCCAGCAGCTTGGACCCTATACCCTATAACTACGAGCAGTACTTC CASSLDPIPYNYEQYF
- TRBJ2-7 - TRBV19 TGTGCCAGTAGTTTCCGACAGGAGCCCTACGAGCAGTACTTC CASSFRQEPYEQYF
- TRBJ1-6 - TRBV10-1 TGCGCCAGCAGTGGAGGCTCCTATAATTCACCCCTCCACTTT CASSGGSYNSPLHF
TRBD1 TRBJ1-5 - TRBV18 TGTGCCAGCTCACCAAACAGGGGGTTCTTCAATCAGCCCCAGCATTTT CASSPNRGFFNQPQHF
- TRBJ1-1 - TRBV5-1 TGCGCCAGCAGCCCCGCGGGGGGGGAAATGAACACTGAAGCTTTCTTT CASSPAGGEMNTEAFF
TRBD1 TRBJ2-5 - TRBV6-5 TGTGCCAGCAGTTACTCGATGACAGGGGGGGAGACCCAGTACTTC CASSYSMTGGETQYF
TRBD1 TRBJ1-5 - TRBV27 TGTGCCAGCAGTTTCAAGGGACAGGGGAATCAGCCCCAGCATTTT CASSFKGQGNQPQHF